This TCR beta chain was profiled in a study of blood T cell repertoires in COVID-19. On the study more broadly: The United States, Italy and Spain supplied acute and convalescent COVID-19 samples. Sample material is recorded as cDNA or gDNA derived from T cells, B-cell-depleted T cells, or PBMCs.

Seattle cases were enrolled at active infection and followed longitudinally. Between the trimmed V and J ends, which lost 9 bases and 6 bases, there was a span of 13 bases. The germline V gene has CDR1 LNHNV and CDR2 YYDKDF (reference sequence). CDR3 length: 12 residues. In the authors' workflow: The assay estimated nucleated cells by amplifying reference gene primers. This table comes from immunoSEQ multiplex PCR, and its TCRdb copy is limited to in-frame clones, with some not included. V and J calls and clone size are as listed in that table; D and trimming were resolved from the DNA. The profile covers 55,000 to 65,000 clones, with 89% appearing a single time and around two fifths taken by the ten largest.

The TCR comes from a woman aged 60-75 years with COVID-19, enrolled during active disease. The sample taken for sequencing was peripheral blood. This chain uses TRBV15 with TRBJ2-3, with TRBD1 as a possible D gene (6 bases). The CDR3 region has the DNA TGTGCCACTGGATCAGGGGACGATACGCAGTATTTT. It specifies CATGSGDDTQYF.